Each of the 10 T cell receptor beta chains below was sequenced from the same sample in a study of monozygotic twins with inflammatory bowel disease. Using the 5' RACE reads, TCRdb records one entry per CDR3 protein without DNA. The table gives roughly 150,000 distinct CDR3 sequences; the top ten clones make up more than 2.5% of it. Input material: blood. The source of these receptors is a human donor with ulcerative colitis or Crohn's disease, or a healthy co-twin of an affected twin (not recorded which).

The V call is TRBV30, the J call TRBJ1-1; TCRdb selects TRBD1, and the lack of DNA leaves this call unchecked. Germline CDR1 is GTSNPN and CDR2 is SVGIG (reference sequence). CDR3 length: 12 amino acids. The CDR3 spells CAWSVSDRTTFF.

J is TRBJ2-1 and V is TRBV29-1; with no DNA, the TCRdb D assignment of TRBD2 cannot be verified. CDR3 length: 15 amino acids. Germline V CDR1 and CDR2: SQVTM, ANQGSEA. CDR3 protein: CSVQGLAGSSNEQFF.

This rearrangement joins TRBV2 to TRBJ2-2; TCRdb's D call of TRBD1 is untestable without DNA. The CDR3 has 17 residues. Per germline, CDR1 SNHLY and CDR2 FYNNEI. CDR3 residues: CASSVLGQGGHTGELFF. The whole variable domain, filled in from reference TRBV2 and TRBJ2-2, reads EPEVTQTPSHQVTQMGQEVILRCVPISNHLYFYWYRQILGQKVEFLVSFYNNEISEKSEIFDDQFSVERPDGSNFTLKIRSTKLEDSAMYFCASSVLGQGGHTGELFFGEGSRLTVL.

This chain connects TRBV27 to TRBJ2-7; TCRdb's D gene call, TRBD2, goes unchecked for lack of DNA. CDR3 length equals 17 residues. CDR1 is MNHEY, CDR2 SMNVEV, per germline (reference sequence). The CDR3: CASRARKGEGIPYEQYF.

The chain has TRBV29-1 and TRBJ2-1; TCRdb returns TRBD1, unconfirmable since there is no DNA. This CDR3 is built from 13 residues. The germline CDR1 and CDR2 sequences are SQVTM and ANQGSEA. The CDR3 loop reads CSVGRQGGNEQFF.

The genes are TRBV19 and TRBJ2-2; without DNA, the TCRdb call of TRBD2 cannot be checked. The V gene's germline CDR1 is LNHDA and CDR2 SQIVND (reference sequence). This CDR3 region has 15 residues. The CDR3 sequence is CASSMGQRRTGELYF.

The chain links TRBV20-1 to TRBJ2-3; the TCRdb call, TRBD1, lacks DNA for checking. The CDR3 spans 13 residues. In germline, CDR1 is DFQATT, CDR2 SNEGSKA (reference sequence). The CDR3 protein is CSAFPGDTDTQYF.

The chain uses TRBV27 and TRBJ1-2; TCRdb selects TRBD1, and the lack of DNA leaves this call unchecked. Germline CDR1 MNHEY, CDR2 SMNVEV (reference sequence). The CDR3 has 17 amino acids. CDR3 protein: CASSLSPDRGTNYGYTF.

The chain couples TRBV2 to TRBJ2-1; TCRdb selects TRBD2, and the lack of DNA leaves this call unchecked. The CDR3 length is 14 residues. CDR1 and CDR2 (germline): SNHLY, FYNNEI. CDR3: CASRDGTYYNEQFF.

This chain links TRBV18 with TRBJ2-3; TCRdb proposes TRBD2, but this gene call is untestable without DNA. The CDR3 is made up of 16 amino acids. Germline assignment: CDR1 KGHSH and CDR2 LQKENI. The CDR3 is CASSPGLAGTTDTQYF.